This T cell receptor (beta chain) was identified during a study of beta chain features in type 1 diabetes. Across the whole study: Examination of sorted cells across all samples involved about 100,000,000 cells.

General study findings and limits: Here, the possible influence of HLA type (on TCRB rearrangement) remained unresolved. Among patients with Type 1 diabetes, TCRB CDR3s were moderately but significantly shorter in every one of the four CD4+ subsets. In type 1 diabetes patients, VDJ junctions had fewer insertions; deletions at these junctions were more frequent.

Comments on this clone: Its target is unknown.

The length of the CDR3 is 12 residues. The germline V and J ends were trimmed by 2 bases and 7 bases, with 11 bases remaining between them. Germline lookup yields CDR1 GTSNPN and CDR2 SVGIG (reference sequence). The isolated RNA, all of it, was reverse transcribed, so expressed TCRB transcripts were what got sequenced. Naive, central memory and regulatory T cell samples yielded about 4 million reads on average. Clones were sequenced by immunoSEQ multiplex PCR, and TCRdb holds only the in-frame ones, with some missing. This table holds hundreds of thousands of clones, around 15% found once. This receptor was obtained from a man between 18 and 35 years old with type 1 diabetes. This chain connects TRBV30 to TRBJ2-5; D gene ambiguous. The specimen sequenced was naive CD4+ T cells from blood. CDR3 nucleotide sequence: TGTGCCTGGAGTCAGGCGAAGGGGACCCAGTACTTC. Translated, it gives CAWSQAKGTQYF.